This T cell receptor (beta chain) derives from a study of shared T cell receptors in the human thymus. Per germline, CDR1 SGHAT and CDR2 FQNNGV. The CDR3 covers 13 residues. The junction had 6 bases not matched to a gene; V was cut back by 5 bases and J by 8 bases. Only in-frame clones appear in the TCRdb table, and some are missing; sequencing was by immunoSEQ multiplex PCR. The sample gives approximately 490,000 clones, more than 75% of which show up once; more than 0.01% is in the top ten. The same data also contributed to another study, on human thymus T cells. That work adds: The donors were infants in Finland with congenital heart defects, otherwise immunologically healthy. From resections taken during corrective heart surgery, the thymus tissue was obtained.

The chain is built from TRBV11-2 and TRBJ2-1, with 7 bases fitting TRBD1. The specimen sequenced was thymocytes. This TCR derives from a boy under two years old with a congenital heart defect. CDR3 in DNA: TGTGCCAGCAGCAAACAGGGGTGGGATGAGCAGTTCTTC. Translation gives CASSKQGWDEQFF.